This TCR beta chain originates from a study of OX40 agonist ivuxolimab in advanced cancers. Across the whole study: The patients got ivuxolimab, which is an agonistic anti-OX40 (CD134) antibody. Patients undergoing dose escalation presented with hepatocellular carcinoma, melanoma, renal cell or head and neck cancer. Ivuxolimab was administered intravenously to patients at 0.01 to 10 mg/kg every 2 weeks.

Study outcomes and limitations: Researchers report that CD8+ T cells had, on average, more expanded clones than CD4+.

V gave up 3 bases and J gave up 0 bases, with 10 bases separating them. In germline, CDR1 is MRHNA, CDR2 SNTAGT. The CDR3 is 15 amino acids. Clones were sequenced by immunoSEQ multiplex PCR, and TCRdb holds only the in-frame ones, with some missing. Here the sample spans 60,000 to 70,000 clones, around 86% being singletons. About this clone itself: Its antigen is not known.

The TCR originated in an adult with an advanced solid tumor such as melanoma, head and neck, liver or kidney cancer. This sample comprised CD4+ or CD8+ T cells sorted from blood, obtained in a trial of the OX40 agonist ivuxolimab. This chain uses TRBV6-4 with TRBJ2-3, with no clear D. In DNA form, the CDR3 reads TGTGCCAGCAGTGATACGTGGGGAAGCACAGATACGCAGTATTTT. Protein sequence: CASSDTWGSTDTQYF.